This T cell receptor beta chain comes out of a study of blood T cell repertoires in COVID-19 (TCRdb year 2020). With regard to the full study: Collaborator samples came from the United States, Italy and Spain and covered acute and convalescent phases of COVID-19. The material from the prospective study consisted of cDNA or gDNA derived from T cells, B-cell-depleted T cells, or PBMCs. Subjects who had been exposed to COVID-19, were actively infected with it, or had recovered from it provided the deeply sampled blood TCRbeta repertoires that made up the dataset. The repertoires were released in a freely available public database intended as a resource for research on the immune response to SARS-CoV-2. Samples came from the ongoing ImmuneRACE study (first 160 participants) plus 1,254 subjects from 6 global collaborators. The sample metadata nearly always contained a de-identified subject ID, COVID-19 status, age in years and sex. Where available, HLA class I and class II types were taken from metadata supplied by the sample provider and were not determined by assay-based typing. General study outcomes and caveats: The amount of clinical and demographic metadata varied by source and participant and was provided uncurated.

Whole blood was collected in K2EDTA tubes by collaborating institutions according to the institutions' own protocols. For TCRbeta analysis, collaborators shipped samples as frozen whole blood, isolated PBMCs, or DNA extracted from either of those sample types. The immunoSEQ Assay, a bias-controlled multiplex PCR, was used to amplify TCRbeta CDR3 regions from genomic DNA. In the paper's pipeline: The number of nucleated cells in each sample was estimated by amplification of reference gene primers within the assay. Sequence reads were collapsed and filtered to measure the absolute abundance of every unique TCRbeta CDR3 rearrangement. For each sample, productive Simpson clonality was calculated by taking the square root of Simpson's diversity index across productive rearrangements. In its TCRdb copy, this immuneACCESS table keeps in-frame sequences only and misses some clones. Where compared with another copy, unresolved V genes explain less than half of these, and the others have no known cause. V and J calls and clone size are as listed in that table; D and trimming were resolved from the DNA. Counted in this sample were approximately 76,000 clones; around 80% of them appeared once. In total, the top ten clones hold 30% to 45% of the sample.

About this clone itself: The clone's antigen remains unknown. The record has no base qualities; no much larger clone is one base away.

Between the V and J ends, shortened by 0 bases and 6 bases respectively, the junction contains 27 bases. The CDR3 runs 19 residues from the cysteine to the phenylalanine. Kept here is only the CDR3 DNA, which spans 57 bases and is read in frame from base 1. CDR1 and CDR2 were assigned from the germline V gene as LGHNA and YNFKEQ. This sequence uses TRBV4-2 and TRBJ2-7; the best D guess is TRBD2, with 6 bases matching. This receptor was taken from a man at least 80 years old with active or convalescent COVID-19. Sequencing was done on a sample of peripheral blood. The CDR3 is CASSQDWSLFGAAGGEQYF. The nucleotide sequence reads TGTGCCAGCAGCCAAGATTGGAGTTTATTCGGGGCCGCCGGGGGCGAGCAGTACTTC.